Sequencing of this TCR beta chain was carried out in a study of graft-versus-host responses after intestinal transplantation. Study context: All recipients were given anti-thymocyte globulin induction, and tacrolimus and steroids were then administered for three to four years.

Study-wide results and limits: Levels of circulating GvH clones at their peak were associated with early post-transplant HvG declines. Detection of GvH clones occurred in recipient marrow, and some had their first appearance in ileum or blood.

The assay was immunoSEQ multiplex PCR, and TCRdb's table has in-frame clones only and misses some. This table holds 84,000 or so clones, approximately 92% found once. V dropped 4 bases and J dropped 5; count of bases not matched to a gene: 4. Germline assignment: CDR1 GTSNPN and CDR2 SVGIG (reference sequence). The CDR3 has 12 residues. In the case of this clone: Its specificity is not known.

This TCR derives from a human donor who received an intestinal transplant. The material was unstimulated CD4+ T cells sorted from spleen or lymph node cells, obtained before intestinal transplant. J is TRBJ2-7 and V is TRBV30, with TRBD1 matching over 8 bases. The CDR3 DNA follows: TGTGCCTGGAAGGACAGGGTGGACGAGCAGTACTTC. Protein sequence: CAWKDRVDEQYF.